Detailed here is one T cell receptor beta chain. No antigen is known for it. CDR3 length: 11 residues. Per germline, CDR1 DFQATT and CDR2 SNEGSKA (reference sequence). V lost 3 bases and J 10 bases, leaving 10 bases between the germline ends. cDNA molecules carried unique molecular identifiers, and template switching added a universal primer site. TCRdb called the 5' RACE reads again in MiXCR, with one record for every CDR3 protein. The data show 250,000 or so distinct CDR3 sequences, with roughly 8% seen just once and 3% held by the top ten. This sample was taken from a study of identical twins. Study results and caveats: Within twin pairs, the out-of-frame alpha sequences they shared showed excess low generation probability.

Separately, the same data were catalogued under a study of yellow fever vaccine responses in identical twins.

The sample consisted of CD8+ T cells sorted from blood. This TCR was recovered from a young woman in good health. This chain connects TRBV20-1 to TRBJ2-1; TRBD1 is a possible D gene (6 bases). The CDR3 DNA is TGCAGTGCTAGGACAGGCCCAGAGCAGTTCTTC. It encodes CSARTGPEQFF.